This T cell receptor (beta chain) was sequenced for a study of blood T cell repertoires in COVID-19. Participants were aged roughly 18 to 95 years, lived in around 22 US areas, and enrolled virtually. Per germline, CDR1 LNHDA and CDR2 SQIVND (reference sequence). The germline V and J ends were trimmed by 7 bases and 0 bases, with 16 bases remaining between them. The CDR3 loop spans 16 amino acids. Method: immunoSEQ multiplex PCR; TCRdb's copy keeps in-frame clones and lacks some. The table includes about 210,000 clones, 90% detected once. This clone was seen just once. The sample taken for sequencing was PBMCs or T cells enriched from blood (not recorded which). This chain connects TRBV19 to TRBJ1-3; perhaps TRBD1 as D (5 bases). The origin of this receptor is a man younger than 45 who had recovered from COVID-19. The DNA of the CDR3 is TGTGCCAGTAACATGGGGCAGGAGAACTCTGGAAACACCATATATTTT. Translated: CASNMGQENSGNTIYF.